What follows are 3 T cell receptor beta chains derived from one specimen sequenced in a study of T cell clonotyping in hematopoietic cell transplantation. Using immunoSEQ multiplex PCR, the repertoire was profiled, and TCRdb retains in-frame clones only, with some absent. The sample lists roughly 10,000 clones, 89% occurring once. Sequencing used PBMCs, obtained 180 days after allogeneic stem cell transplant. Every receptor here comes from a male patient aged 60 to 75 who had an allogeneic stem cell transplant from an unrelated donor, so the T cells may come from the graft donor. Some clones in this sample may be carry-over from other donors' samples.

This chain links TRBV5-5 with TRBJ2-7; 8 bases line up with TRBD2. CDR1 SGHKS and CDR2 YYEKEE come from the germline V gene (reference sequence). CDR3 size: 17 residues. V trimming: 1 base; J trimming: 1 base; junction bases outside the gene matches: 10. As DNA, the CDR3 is TGTGCCAGCAGCTTGTCGCCGGGGGGGGGTACATCCTACGAGCAGTACTTC. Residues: CASSLSPGGGTSYEQYF.

The CDR3 DNA sequence: TGCGCCAGCAGCATCTACCTCGAGATGAATGAGCAGTTCTTC. Protein product: CASSIYLEMNEQFF. The chain employs TRBV5-1 and TRBJ2-1; D is uncertain. Per the germline V gene, CDR1 is SGHRS and CDR2 is YFSETQ. This CDR3 contains 14 residues. The V gene lost 4 bases and the J gene lost 7 bases, with 15 bases spanning the gap.

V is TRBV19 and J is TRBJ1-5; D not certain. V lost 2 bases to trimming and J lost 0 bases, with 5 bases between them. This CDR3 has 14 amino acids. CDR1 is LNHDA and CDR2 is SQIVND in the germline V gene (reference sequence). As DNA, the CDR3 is TGTGCCAGTAGTATAAAGCTTAGCAATCAGCCCCAGCATTTT. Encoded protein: CASSIKLSNQPQHF.